The 23 T cell receptor beta chains reported below all come from one sample, sequenced in a study of OX40 agonist ivuxolimab in advanced cancers. The table came from immunoSEQ multiplex PCR; TCRdb's copy has only in-frame clones and leaves some out. The repertoire includes tens of thousands of clones, about nine tenths of them detected once, and around 35% sits in the top ten. The sequenced sample was CD4+ or CD8+ T cells sorted from blood, obtained in a trial of the OX40 agonist ivuxolimab. All receptors derive from an adult with an advanced solid tumor such as melanoma, head and neck, liver or kidney cancer.

The chain uses TRBV9 and TRBJ2-1, with D possibly matching TRBD1 (5 bases). Per germline, CDR1 SGDLS and CDR2 YYNGEE. Trimming left V 4 bases short and J 3 bases short, with 14 bases between. The CDR3 totals 15 residues. CDR3 DNA: TGTGCCAGCAGCCCTCATCAGGGTCTCTACAATGAGCAGTTCTTC. It encodes CASSPHQGLYNEQFF.

Note on this clone: The sample carries other DNA sequences with the same CDR3. The J gene is TRBJ2-1, the V gene TRBV9; maybe TRBD2 (5 bases). Trimming stripped 0 bases from V and 6 bases from J, with 13 bases between. Germline V CDR1 and CDR2: SGDLS, YYNGEE. CDR3 length: 15 residues. The CDR3 DNA sequence: TGTGCCAGCAGCGTAGATCTAGCAGGAGGCAATGAGCAGTTCTTC. Encoded protein: CASSVDLAGGNEQFF.

This sequence joins TRBV28 and TRBJ2-1, with D maybe TRBD2 (5 bases). In germline, CDR1 is MDHEN, CDR2 SYDVKM. The CDR3 has 16 residues. V was pared by 4 bases and J by 2 bases, with 15 bases between. DNA for the CDR3: TGTGCCAGCAGTTCCCTGGCGGGTACAACCTACAATGAGCAGTTCTTC. Its translation: CASSSLAGTTYNEQFF.

V and J are TRBV15 and TRBJ2-5; the D gene is possibly TRBD2 (5 bases). The CDR3 covers 16 residues. V gave up 3 bases and J gave up 2 bases, with 16 bases separating them. Germline loops: CDR1 LNHNV, CDR2 YYDKDF (reference sequence). DNA of the CDR3: TGTGCCACCAGCAGTTACGGAGGTGGCGGACAAGAGACCCAGTACTTC. Translation: CATSSYGGGGQETQYF.

About this clone itself: It is unclear where the CDR3 begins or ends on the DNA, so no DNA is shown, and the CDR3 is as TCRdb lists it. The V gene is TRBV21-1, the J gene TRBJ2-6; TRBD2 reflects the table's D call only, with no check against the DNA. TRBV21-1 is assigned pseudogene status. The CDR3 numbers 16 amino acids, ends counted. The CDR3 sequence: CASSKEFGSGANVLTF.

V usage is TRBV4-2 and J usage is TRBJ2-5; 11 bases fit TRBD2. This CDR3 is 16 amino acids long. Germline V CDR1 and CDR2: LGHNA, YNFKEQ. V shed 3 bases, J shed 2 bases, and the junction held 5 bases outside the gene matches. The CDR3 region has the DNA TGTGCCAGCAGCCAGTCGACTAGCGGGATTCAAGAGACCCAGTACTTC. It translates to CASSQSTSGIQETQYF.

The chain recombines TRBV4-3 with TRBJ2-7; possibly TRBD1 for D (6 bases). V was pared by 0 bases and J by 4 bases, with 7 bases between. The CDR3 extends over 13 amino acids. CDR1 is LGHNA and CDR2 is YSLEER in the germline V gene. The CDR3 DNA follows: TGCGCCAGCAGCCAAGATCAGGGGTACGAGCAGTACTTC. As protein: CASSQDQGYEQYF.

As to this clone: Germline is not matched at one junction end, which may reflect a read error. This chain joins TRBV19 and TRBJ2-7; D call uncertain. Germline CDR1 and CDR2: LNHDA and SQIVND (reference sequence). The CDR3 runs to 11 residues. Here the CDR3 DNA reads TGTGCCACTAGTTCCGGCTACGGGCAGTACTTC. Translating it yields CATSSGYGQYF.

This clone showed up just a few times. V gene TRBV7-9 combines with J gene TRBJ1-1, with no clear D. Germline assignment: CDR1 SEHNR and CDR2 FQNEAQ (reference sequence). Trimming pared 5 bases from V and 4 bases from J, leaving 8 bases between. The CDR3 length is 12 residues. CDR3 bases: TGTGCCAGCAGCATTAGTGGCACTGAAGCTTTCTTT. It specifies CASSISGTEAFF.

The chain links TRBV7-6 to TRBJ1-2; D unclear. CDR1 is SGHVS and CDR2 is FNYEAQ in the germline V gene. This CDR3 is built from 14 residues. Trimming removed 5 bases from V and 7 bases from J, with 17 bases in between. CDR3 protein: CASSLDDAGFGYTF. The CDR3 nucleotides read TGTGCCAGCAGCCTAGACGACGCGGGATTTGGCTACACCTTC.

This sequence joins TRBV27 and TRBJ1-2, with D possibly TRBD1 on 5 matching bases. Trimming stripped 2 bases from V and 5 bases from J, with 9 bases between. Germline CDR1 reads MNHEY; CDR2 reads SMNVEV (reference sequence). This CDR3 has 13 residues. In nucleotides, the CDR3 is TGTGCCAGCAGTTTAGGGGGAGCATATGGCTACACCTTC. Translation gives CASSLGGAYGYTF.

V usage is TRBV21-1 and J usage is TRBJ1-3. TRBV21-1 is termed a pseudogene. The CDR3 covers 15 residues. For the CDR3, the DNA is TGTGCCAGCAGCAGATCTGGGACCGCTGGAAACACCATATATTTT. This gives the protein CASSRSGTAGNTIYF.

The chain carries TRBV29-1 and TRBJ1-1; TRBD1 matches 11 bases. The CDR3 is 13 residues long. Trimming took 6 bases from V and 4 from J; bases not matched to a gene: 4. Germline lookup yields CDR1 SQVTM and CDR2 ANQGSEA. Written as DNA, the CDR3 is TGCAGCGTCGGGGGGACAGGGGGCACTGAAGCTTTCTTT. Its protein is CSVGGTGGTEAFF.

Only one count was recorded for this clone. The chain employs TRBV27 and TRBJ1-6; D may be TRBD1 (5 bases). From germline, CDR1 is MNHEY and CDR2 SMNVEV (reference sequence). The CDR3 has 16 residues. Trimming left V 4 bases short and J 7 bases short, with 17 bases between. The CDR3 sequence: CASSSGATGLNSPLHF. The DNA of the CDR3 is TGTGCCAGCAGTTCTGGGGCCACAGGCCTGAATTCACCCCTCCACTTT.

J is TRBJ2-5 and V is TRBV14; D gene uncertain. The DNA matches TRBJ2-7 better at its end, which makes the J call doubtful. This CDR3 is built from 13 residues. The germline CDR1 and CDR2 sequences are SGHDN and FVKESK. The CDR3 loop reads CASSQGISYEQYF. In DNA form, the CDR3 reads TGTGCCAGCAGCCAAGGAATCTCCTACGAGCAGTACTTC.

The V call is TRBV7-6, the J call TRBJ1-5, with 8 positions matching TRBD1. The germline V gene has CDR1 SGHVS and CDR2 FNYEAQ. This CDR3 is 17 amino acids long. V trimming: 0 bases; J trimming: 7 bases; junction bases outside the gene matches: 11. In DNA, the CDR3 is TGTGCCAGCAGCTTAGCGCCCCCCCAGGGGGCAGGACAGCCCCAGCATTTT. Translation: CASSLAPPQGAGQPQHF.

The CDR3 nucleotides are TGTGCCAGCAGACCCAGTTGGTTTGGCTACGAGCAGTACTTC. Protein product: CASRPSWFGYEQYF. This chain uses TRBV6-5 with TRBJ2-7; unclear D gene. The V end was cut by 6 bases, the J end by 3 bases, with 15 bases between. The CDR3 is 14 residues long. Germline CDR1 MNHEY, CDR2 SVGAGI.

Concerning this clone: Different DNA sequences within this sample yield the same CDR3. The chain uses TRBV4-3 and TRBJ2-2, with D perhaps TRBD2 (5 bases). The CDR3 covers 17 residues. Germline V gene data show CDR1 as LGHNA and CDR2 as YSLEER. V dropped 0 bases and J dropped 0 bases, with 11 bases sitting between them. The CDR3 region is CASSQEASLTNTGELFF. The CDR3 DNA reads TGCGCCAGCAGCCAAGAGGCTAGCCTTACGAACACCGGGGAGCTGTTTTTT.

In its sample, this clone was seen once. The chain combines TRBV28 with TRBJ1-2, with D maybe TRBD1 (6 bases). Germline CDR1 and CDR2: MDHEN and SYDVKM. There are 15 residues in the CDR3. The V gene lost 2 bases and the J gene lost 4 bases, with 14 bases spanning the gap. CDR3 residues: CASSLTRGVGYGYTF. The CDR3 region has the DNA TGTGCCAGCAGTTTAACAAGGGGGGTAGGCTATGGCTACACCTTC.

V and J are TRBV2 and TRBJ1-1; D may be TRBD1 (5 bases). V lost 5 bases and J lost 0, with 13 bases in between. The CDR3 runs 15 residues. The germline CDR1 and CDR2 sequences are SNHLY and FYNNEI. The CDR3 nucleotides read TGTGCCAGCAGTCCTAGACAGATCATGAACACTGAAGCTTTCTTT. Residues: CASSPRQIMNTEAFF.

The chain carries TRBV6-5 and TRBJ2-7; possibly TRBD2 for D (5 bases). V was pared by 2 bases and J by 5 bases, with 13 bases between. The germline gives CDR1 MNHEY, CDR2 SVGAGI. The CDR3 consists of 14 residues. CDR3 protein: CASSYRVRGNEQYF. In nucleotides, the CDR3 is TGTGCCAGCAGTTACCGGGTCCGAGGGAACGAGCAGTACTTC.

In its sample, this clone was seen a few times. The rearrangement joins TRBV19 to TRBJ1-2; 9 bases line up with TRBD1. With V trimmed by 6 bases and J by 6 bases, 11 bases remained unmatched. The CDR3 extends over 15 amino acids. In germline, CDR1 is LNHDA, CDR2 SQIVND (reference sequence). The CDR3 region is CASSHTGGAYDGYTF. CDR3 DNA: TGTGCCAGTAGCCACACAGGGGGCGCATATGATGGCTACACCTTC.

In regard to this clone: Germline and junction disagree at one end, which may indicate a read error. The identical CDR3 is also encoded by other nucleotide sequences in the sample. J is TRBJ2-7 and V is TRBV6-5, with a possible D match to TRBD2 (6 bases). From germline, CDR1 is MNHEY and CDR2 SVGAGI. The CDR3 contains 15 residues. The CDR3 DNA reads TGCGCCAGCAGTCACCTGCCCGGGACTCATCTCGAGCAGTACTTC. Residues: CASSHLPGTHLEQYF.